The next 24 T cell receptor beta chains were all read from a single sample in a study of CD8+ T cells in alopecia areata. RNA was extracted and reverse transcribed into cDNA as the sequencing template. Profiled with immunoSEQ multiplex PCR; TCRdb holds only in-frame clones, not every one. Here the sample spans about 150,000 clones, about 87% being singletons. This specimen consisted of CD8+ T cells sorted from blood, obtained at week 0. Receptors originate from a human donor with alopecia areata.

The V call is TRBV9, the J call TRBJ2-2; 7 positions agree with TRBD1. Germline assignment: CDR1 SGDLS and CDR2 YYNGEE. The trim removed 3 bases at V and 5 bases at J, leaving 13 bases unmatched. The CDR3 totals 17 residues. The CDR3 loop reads CASSAHDRDGGTGELFF. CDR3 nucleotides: TGTGCCAGCAGCGCGCACGACAGGGATGGGGGAACCGGGGAGCTGTTTTTT.

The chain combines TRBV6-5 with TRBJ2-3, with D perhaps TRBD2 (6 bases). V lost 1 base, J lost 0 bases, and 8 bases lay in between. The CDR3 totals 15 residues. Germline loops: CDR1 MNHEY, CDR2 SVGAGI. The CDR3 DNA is TGTGCCAGCAGTTACTTTGGGACTAGCACAGATACGCAGTATTTT. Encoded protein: CASSYFGTSTDTQYF.

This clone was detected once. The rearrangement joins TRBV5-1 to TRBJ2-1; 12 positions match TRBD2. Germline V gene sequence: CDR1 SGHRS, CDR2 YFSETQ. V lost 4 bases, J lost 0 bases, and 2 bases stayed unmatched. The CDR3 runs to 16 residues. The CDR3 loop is CASSPTSGSSYNEQFF. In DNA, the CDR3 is TGCGCCAGCAGCCCGACTAGCGGGAGCTCCTACAATGAGCAGTTCTTC.

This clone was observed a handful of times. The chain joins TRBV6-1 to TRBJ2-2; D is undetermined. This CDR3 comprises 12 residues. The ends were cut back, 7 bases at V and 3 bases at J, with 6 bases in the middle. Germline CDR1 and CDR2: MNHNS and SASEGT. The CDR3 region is CASKYDTGELFF. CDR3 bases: TGTGCCAGCAAGTACGACACCGGGGAGCTGTTTTTT.

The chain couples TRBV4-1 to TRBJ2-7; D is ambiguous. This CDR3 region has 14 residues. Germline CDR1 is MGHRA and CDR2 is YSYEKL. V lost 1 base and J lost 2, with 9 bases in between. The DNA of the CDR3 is TGCGCCAGCAGCCAAGTACGGCAGACCTACGAGCAGTACTTC. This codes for CASSQVRQTYEQYF.

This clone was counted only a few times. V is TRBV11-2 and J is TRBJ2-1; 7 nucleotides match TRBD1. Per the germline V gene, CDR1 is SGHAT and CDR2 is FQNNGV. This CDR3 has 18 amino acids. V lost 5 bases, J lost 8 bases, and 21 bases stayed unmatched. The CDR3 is CASSDTGQALTPWYEQFF. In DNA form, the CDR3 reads TGTGCCAGCAGCGATACCGGACAGGCCCTGACCCCATGGTATGAGCAGTTCTTC.

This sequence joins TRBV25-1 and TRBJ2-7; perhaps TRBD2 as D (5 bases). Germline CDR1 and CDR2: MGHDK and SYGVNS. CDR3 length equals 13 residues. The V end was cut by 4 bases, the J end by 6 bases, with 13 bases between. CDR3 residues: CASSGYPAGEQYF. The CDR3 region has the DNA TGTGCCAGCAGTGGGTACCCGGCGGGCGAGCAGTACTTC.

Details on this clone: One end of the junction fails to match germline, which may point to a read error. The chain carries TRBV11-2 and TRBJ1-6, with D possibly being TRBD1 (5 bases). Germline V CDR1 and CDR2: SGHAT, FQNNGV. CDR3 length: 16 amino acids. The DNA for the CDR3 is TGTGCCAGCAGCTTAGAGGCAGGGAGGTATACTTCACCCCTCCACTTT. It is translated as CASSLEAGRYTSPLHF.

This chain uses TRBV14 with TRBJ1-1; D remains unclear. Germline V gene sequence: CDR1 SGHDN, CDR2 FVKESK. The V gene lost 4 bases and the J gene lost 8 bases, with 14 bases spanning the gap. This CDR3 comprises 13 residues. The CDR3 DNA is TGTGCCAGCAGCCTGATAGAAAACGCGGAAGCTTTCTTT. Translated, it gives CASSLIENAEAFF.

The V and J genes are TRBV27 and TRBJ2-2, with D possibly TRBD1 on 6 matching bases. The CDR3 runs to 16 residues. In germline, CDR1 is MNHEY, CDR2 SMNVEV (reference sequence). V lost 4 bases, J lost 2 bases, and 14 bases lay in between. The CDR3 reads CASSSPRTENTGELFF. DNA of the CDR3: TGTGCCAGCAGTTCCCCCCGGACAGAAAACACCGGGGAGCTGTTTTTT.

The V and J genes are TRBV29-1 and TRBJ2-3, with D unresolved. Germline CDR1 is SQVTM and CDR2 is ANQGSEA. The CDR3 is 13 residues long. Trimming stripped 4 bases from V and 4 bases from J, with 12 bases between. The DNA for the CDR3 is TGCAGCGTTGCAGGCCCCCTTTCAGATACGCAGTATTTT. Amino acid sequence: CSVAGPLSDTQYF.

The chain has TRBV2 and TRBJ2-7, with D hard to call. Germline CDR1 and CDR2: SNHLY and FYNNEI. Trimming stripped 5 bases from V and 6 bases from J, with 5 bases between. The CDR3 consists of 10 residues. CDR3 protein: CASSRTEQYF. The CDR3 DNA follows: TGTGCCAGCAGTCGAACCGAGCAGTACTTC.

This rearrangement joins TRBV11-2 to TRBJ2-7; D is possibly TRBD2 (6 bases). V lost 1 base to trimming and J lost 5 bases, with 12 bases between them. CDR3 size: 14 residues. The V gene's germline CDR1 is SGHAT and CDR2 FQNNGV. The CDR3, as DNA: TGTGCCAGCAGCTTAGCGGGCAGGGAGGACGAGCAGTACTTC. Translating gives CASSLAGREDEQYF.

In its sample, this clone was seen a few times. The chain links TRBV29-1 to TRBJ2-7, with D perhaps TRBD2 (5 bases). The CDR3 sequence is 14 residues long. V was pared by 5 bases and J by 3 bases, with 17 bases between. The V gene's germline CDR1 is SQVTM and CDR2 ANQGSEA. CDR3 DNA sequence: TGCAGCGTTCTAGGACTGATTAAAGTCTACGAGCAGTACTTC. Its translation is CSVLGLIKVYEQYF.

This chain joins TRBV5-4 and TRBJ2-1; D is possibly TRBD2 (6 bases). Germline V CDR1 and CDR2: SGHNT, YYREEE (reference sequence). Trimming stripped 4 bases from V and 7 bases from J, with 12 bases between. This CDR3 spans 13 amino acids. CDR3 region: CASSPGTVNEQFF. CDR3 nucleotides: TGTGCCAGCAGCCCCGGGACTGTGAATGAGCAGTTCTTC.

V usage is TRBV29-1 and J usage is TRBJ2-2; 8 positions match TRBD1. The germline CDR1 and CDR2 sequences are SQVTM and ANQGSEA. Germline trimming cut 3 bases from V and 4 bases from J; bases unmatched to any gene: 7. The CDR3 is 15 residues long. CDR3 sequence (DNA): TGCAGCGTTGACCCACAGGGGACAGGCACCGGGGAGCTGTTTTTT. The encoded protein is CSVDPQGTGTGELFF.

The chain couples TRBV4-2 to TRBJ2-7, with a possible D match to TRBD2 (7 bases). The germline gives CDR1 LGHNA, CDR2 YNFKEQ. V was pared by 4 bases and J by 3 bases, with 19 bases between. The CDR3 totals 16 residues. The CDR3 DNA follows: TGTGCCAGCAGCCTGTCCCCTGCGGGGGCCGTCTACGAGCAGTACTTC. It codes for CASSLSPAGAVYEQYF.

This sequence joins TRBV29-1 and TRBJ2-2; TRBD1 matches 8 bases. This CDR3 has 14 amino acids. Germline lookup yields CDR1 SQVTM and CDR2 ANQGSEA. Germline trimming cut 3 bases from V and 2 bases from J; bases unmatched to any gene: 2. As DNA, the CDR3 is TGCAGCGTTGACACAGGGGGTAACACCGGGGAGCTGTTTTTT. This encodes CSVDTGGNTGELFF.

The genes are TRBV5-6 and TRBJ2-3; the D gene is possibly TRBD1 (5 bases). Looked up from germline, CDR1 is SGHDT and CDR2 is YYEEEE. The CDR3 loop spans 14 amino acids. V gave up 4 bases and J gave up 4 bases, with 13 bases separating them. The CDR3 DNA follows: TGTGCCAGCAGCCTTGACTCAGGGTCAGATACGCAGTATTTT. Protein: CASSLDSGSDTQYF.

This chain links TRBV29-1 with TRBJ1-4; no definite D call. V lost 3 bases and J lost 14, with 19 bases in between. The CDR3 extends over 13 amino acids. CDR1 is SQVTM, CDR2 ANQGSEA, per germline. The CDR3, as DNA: TGCAGCGTTGAGTTCGCCGGTGGCCCGTCCCTGTTTTTT. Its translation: CSVEFAGGPSLFF.

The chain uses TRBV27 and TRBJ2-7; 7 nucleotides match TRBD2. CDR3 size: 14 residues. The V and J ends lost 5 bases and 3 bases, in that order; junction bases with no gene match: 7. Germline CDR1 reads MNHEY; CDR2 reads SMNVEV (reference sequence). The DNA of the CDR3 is TGTGCCAGCAGTCTCAATACGGGGGGCTACGAGCAGTACTTC. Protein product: CASSLNTGGYEQYF.

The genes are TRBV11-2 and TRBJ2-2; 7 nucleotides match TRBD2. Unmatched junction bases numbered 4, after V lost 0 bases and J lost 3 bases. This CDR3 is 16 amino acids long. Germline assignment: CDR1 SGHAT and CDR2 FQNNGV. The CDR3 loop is CASSLEISGYTGELFF. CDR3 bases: TGTGCCAGCAGCTTAGAGATTAGCGGGTACACCGGGGAGCTGTTTTTT. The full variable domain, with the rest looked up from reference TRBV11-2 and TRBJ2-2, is EAGVAQSPRYKIIEKRQSVAFWCNPISGHATLYWYQQILGQGPKLLIQFQNNGVVDDSQLPKDRFSAERLKGVDSTLKIQPAKLEDSAVYLCASSLEISGYTGELFFGEGSRLTVL.

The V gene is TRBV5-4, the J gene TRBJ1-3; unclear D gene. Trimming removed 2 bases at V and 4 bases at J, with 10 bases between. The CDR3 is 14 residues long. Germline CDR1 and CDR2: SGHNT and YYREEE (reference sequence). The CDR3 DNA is TGTGCCAGCAGCTTATACGGGTACGGAAACACCATATATTTT. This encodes CASSLYGYGNTIYF.

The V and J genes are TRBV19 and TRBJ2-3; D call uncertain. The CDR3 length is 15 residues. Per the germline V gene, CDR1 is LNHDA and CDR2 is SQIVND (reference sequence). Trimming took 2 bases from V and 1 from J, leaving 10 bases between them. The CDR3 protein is CASSIMAAGTDTQYF. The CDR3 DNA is TGTGCCAGTAGTATAATGGCCGCCGGCACAGATACGCAGTATTTT.